Listed here is a single TCR beta chain. The CDR3 contains 14 residues. Trimming removed 6 bases from V and 1 base from J; junction bases left unmatched: 6. The germline V gene has CDR1 LNHDA and CDR2 SQIVND (reference sequence). The sample originates from a study of blood T cell repertoires in COVID-19. Study at large: Sources were T cells, B-cell-depleted T cells, or PBMCs; the material itself was cDNA or gDNA.

Authors' methods: Cell counts per sample came from amplifying reference gene primers. Sequenced by immunoSEQ multiplex PCR; TCRdb stores in-frame clones only, minus some. The D gene and trimming were derived from the DNA, and the V and J assignments and clone size from that table. The sample lists approximately 440,000 clones; around 91% were seen once. Assignments of participants to cohorts depended upon their own reported clinical history. The source material was PBMCs or T cells enriched from blood (not recorded which). This receptor was obtained from a young man who had recovered from COVID-19. The chain employs TRBV19 and TRBJ2-7; 7 bases are shared with TRBD1. Here the CDR3 DNA reads TGTGCCAGTAGCCTTCAGACAGGGTCCTACGAGCAGTACTTC. It is translated as CASSLQTGSYEQYF.